Presented here are 27 T cell receptor beta chains from one specimen sequenced in a study of identical twins. Each CDR3 protein gets one entry after TCRdb re-called the 5' RACE reads with MiXCR. The sample records some 790,000 distinct CDR3 sequences, 18% being singletons. The sample was also reused in another study, on T cells expressing NK-cell markers.

The material sequenced was PBMCs. The receptors stem from a woman under 30 in good health.

Many counts were recorded for this clonotype. The chain has TRBV5-1 and TRBJ1-1; weak D call: TRBD1 (6 bases). Trimming removed 4 bases at V and 0 bases at J, with 10 bases between. The CDR3 has 14 amino acids. Germline V gives CDR1 SGHRS, CDR2 YFSETQ. Written as DNA, the CDR3 is TGCGCCAGCAGCGGAGGACAGATGAACACTGAAGCTTTCTTT. This codes for CASSGGQMNTEAFF.

The chain joins TRBV20-1 to TRBJ2-7; 8 nucleotides line up with TRBD2. The length of the CDR3 is 14 residues. The trim removed 6 bases at V and 0 bases at J, leaving 7 bases unmatched. The germline gives CDR1 DFQATT, CDR2 SNEGSKA (reference sequence). The CDR3 loop is CSANSGIPSYEQYF. CDR3 DNA sequence: TGCAGTGCAAATAGCGGGATCCCCTCCTACGAGCAGTACTTC.

The chain carries TRBV7-9 and TRBJ2-1, with D possibly matching TRBD1 (5 bases). The V and J ends lost 3 bases and 7 bases respectively, with 16 bases between them. Germline CDR1 SEHNR, CDR2 FQNEAQ (reference sequence). The CDR3 extends over 15 amino acids. The CDR3 DNA sequence: TGTGCCAGCAGCTTCACAGGCCGCGCGTCGAATGAGCAGTTCTTC. Translated, it gives CASSFTGRASNEQFF.

This clonotype has more than one count but fewer than ten. This chain connects TRBV5-1 to TRBJ2-7, with 10 bases lining up with TRBD2. The ends lost 0 bases at V and 3 bases at J; junction bases unmatched: 6. The CDR3 is 16 residues long. The germline V gene encodes CDR1 SGHRS and CDR2 YFSETQ. CDR3 protein: CASSLESSGRNYEQYF. CDR3 sequence (DNA): TGCGCCAGCAGCTTGGAGTCTAGCGGGAGAAACTACGAGCAGTACTTC.

The chain couples TRBV20-1 to TRBJ2-1; 16 nucleotides match TRBD2. This CDR3 is 16 amino acids long. CDR1 is DFQATT, CDR2 SNEGSKA, per germline (reference sequence). Losses at the gene ends were 4 bases for V and 3 bases for J; bases not matched to a gene: 3. The CDR3 is CSATGTSGRDYNEQFF. CDR3 nucleotides: TGCAGTGCTACCGGGACTAGCGGGAGGGACTACAATGAGCAGTTCTTC.

This clonotype was recorded a few times. The J gene is TRBJ1-1, the V gene TRBV5-1; 8 bases line up with TRBD1. V dropped 2 bases and J dropped 3; count of bases not matched to a gene: 3. Germline CDR1 and CDR2: SGHRS and YFSETQ. The CDR3 has 14 residues. In DNA form, the CDR3 reads TGCGCCAGCAGCTTTCAGGGGGCGGACACTGAAGCTTTCTTT. Its translation: CASSFQGADTEAFF.

The chain uses TRBV7-2 and TRBJ2-2; TRBD2 matches at 10 bases. The ends lost 4 bases at V and 9 bases at J; junction bases unmatched: 8. Per germline, CDR1 SGHTA and CDR2 FQGNSA. The CDR3 spans 15 residues. CDR3 nucleotides: TGTGCCAGCAGCTCCACAGCGGGAGGGCCCCGGGAGCTGTTTTTT. The encoded protein is CASSSTAGGPRELFF.

The chain has TRBV25-1 and TRBJ2-3; D might be TRBD2 (5 bases). This CDR3 spans 14 amino acids. Germline CDR1 is MGHDK and CDR2 is SYGVNS. Trimming stripped 3 bases from V and 0 bases from J, with 7 bases between. CDR3: CASSERVSTDTQYF. CDR3 coding DNA: TGTGCCAGCAGTGAGCGGGTTAGCACAGATACGCAGTATTTT.

This chain links TRBV20-1 with TRBJ1-6; D unresolved. CDR3 length equals 16 residues. V lost 2 bases and J lost 0, with 11 bases in between. Germline V CDR1 and CDR2: DFQATT, SNEGSKA (reference sequence). The CDR3 coding sequence is TGCAGTGCTAGAAAAATAACCCGCTCCTATAATTCACCCCTCCACTTT. Translated, it gives CSARKITRSYNSPLHF.

The V and J genes are TRBV6-1 and TRBJ2-5; D not certain. Trimming cost V 4 bases and J 4 bases, with 16 bases left between them. Germline assignment: CDR1 MNHNS and CDR2 SASEGT. The CDR3 extends over 15 amino acids. The DNA for the CDR3 is TGTGCCAGCAGTGCCGGTCCTGGATCGGGAGAGACCCAGTACTTC. Translated, it gives CASSAGPGSGETQYF.

Only a few counts were recorded for this clonotype. V usage is TRBV7-8 and J usage is TRBJ1-6; D ambiguous. The CDR3 is made up of 12 amino acids. Per the germline V gene, CDR1 is SGHVS and CDR2 is FQNEAQ. V was clipped by 5 bases and J by 9 bases, with 8 bases between them. The DNA for the CDR3 is TGTGCCAGCAGCCGAGGTGCTTCACCCCTCCACTTT. Encoded protein: CASSRGASPLHF.

As for this clonotype: It may be a read error: a sequence one base away is much more abundant. The genes are TRBV27 and TRBJ1-5; D not certain. V lost 8 bases and J lost 9, with 17 bases in between. Germline V gives CDR1 MNHEY, CDR2 SMNVEV (reference sequence). CDR3 length: 13 amino acids. CDR3 sequence (DNA): TGTGCCAGCGGTATCGCTGGGGATCGGCCCCAGCATTTT. Protein: CASGIAGDRPQHF.

The V and J genes are TRBV12-3 or TRBV12-4 and TRBJ2-1; D is perhaps TRBD2 (5 bases). Trimming took 5 bases from V and 8 from J, leaving 10 bases between them. The CDR3 runs to 12 residues. CDR3 amino acids: CASSPLRDEQFF. CDR3 sequence (DNA): TGTGCCAGCAGTCCCCTGCGGGATGAGCAGTTCTTC.

Only a few counts were recorded for this clonotype. V gene TRBV20-1 combines with J gene TRBJ2-3; 7 bases map to TRBD1. CDR1 and CDR2 (germline): DFQATT, SNEGSKA (reference sequence). The J segment lost 7 bases and the V segment lost 6 bases, leaving 7 bases of the junction unmatched. CDR3 length: 12 residues. This CDR3 reads CSARGQRNTQYF. For the CDR3, the DNA is TGCAGTGCCCGGGGACAGCGGAATACGCAGTATTTT.

This rearrangement joins TRBV5-6 to TRBJ2-5; 11 bases align to TRBD2. The CDR3 totals 15 residues. V was clipped by 4 bases and J by 4 bases; unmatched bases: 6. Germline values: CDR1 SGHDT, CDR2 YYEEEE. The CDR3 coding sequence is TGTGCCAGCAGCGTTCCCCTAGCGGGAGGAGAGACCCAGTACTTC. Translation gives CASSVPLAGGETQYF. The full variable domain, in which reference TRBV5-6 and TRBJ2-5 provide the parts outside the CDR3, is DAGVTQSPTHLIKTRGQQVTLRCSPKSGHDTVSWYQQALGQGPQFIFQYYEEEERQRGNFPDRFSGHQFPNYSSELNVNALLLGDSALYLCASSVPLAGGETQYFGPGTRLLVL.

This clonotype has a handful of counts. The genes are TRBV12-3 or TRBV12-4 and TRBJ2-7; 8 nucleotides agree with TRBD1. V trimming: 3 bases; J trimming: 5 bases; junction bases outside the gene matches: 6. The length of the CDR3 is 14 residues. The CDR3: CASSLAGGFDEQYF. Written as DNA, the CDR3 is TGTGCCAGCAGTTTGGCAGGGGGCTTCGACGAGCAGTACTTC.

The chain uses TRBV20-1 and TRBJ2-3; TRBD1 is a possible D gene (6 bases). This CDR3 comprises 14 residues. With 3 bases removed from V and 2 bases from J, the gap between germline ends came to 12 bases. CDR1 and CDR2 from the germline V gene are DFQATT and SNEGSKA (reference sequence). CDR3 loop: CSARRQGYTDTQYF. The CDR3 coding sequence is TGCAGTGCTAGGAGGCAGGGGTACACAGATACGCAGTATTTT.

With regard to this clonotype: A much bigger clone sits one base away, suggesting this may be a read error. The chain is built from TRBV29-1 and TRBJ1-1, with unresolved D. Germline V gene lookup returns CDR1 SQVTM and CDR2 ANQGSEA. The length of the CDR3 is 11 residues. V lost 4 bases and J lost 1, with 4 bases in between. The CDR3 reads CSVGPNTEAFF. In nucleotides, the CDR3 is TGCAGCGTTGGACCGAACACTGAAGCTTTCTTT.

The CDR3 protein is CASSPAEGRSTDTQYF. DNA of the CDR3: TGTGCCAGCAGCCCGGCCGAGGGGAGAAGCACAGATACGCAGTATTTT. The V and J genes are TRBV7-8 and TRBJ2-3; the D call may be TRBD1 or TRBD2 (5 bases each). Germline CDR1 reads SGHVS; CDR2 reads FQNEAQ. Trimming left V 5 bases short and J 0 bases short, with 15 bases between. The CDR3 has 16 amino acids.

The chain carries TRBV6-5 and TRBJ2-1; 13 nucleotides agree with TRBD2. The ends lost 5 bases at V and 3 bases at J; junction bases unmatched: 1. The CDR3 is made up of 15 amino acids. CDR1 and CDR2 from the germline V gene are MNHEY and SVGAGI. CDR3 loop: CASSTSGGDYNEQFF. For the CDR3, the DNA is TGTGCCAGCAGTACTAGCGGGGGGGACTACAATGAGCAGTTCTTC.

The chain joins TRBV20-1 to TRBJ2-1, with 9 bases lining up with TRBD2. After removal of 5 bases from V and 0 bases from J, the junction contained 2 bases not matched to a gene. The V gene's germline CDR1 is DFQATT and CDR2 SNEGSKA (reference sequence). The CDR3 runs 14 residues. This CDR3 reads CSALAGNSYNEQFF. The CDR3 coding sequence is TGCAGTGCTCTAGCGGGGAACTCCTACAATGAGCAGTTCTTC.

This clonotype showed up just a few times. The rearrangement joins TRBV4-3 to TRBJ2-5; D gene ambiguous. CDR1 is LGHNA and CDR2 is YSLEER in the germline V gene. There are 14 residues in the CDR3. V dropped 4 bases and J dropped 2 bases, with 11 bases sitting between them. CDR3 nucleotides: TGCGCCAGCAGCCCGACCACTCGACAAGAGACCCAGTACTTC. Residues: CASSPTTRQETQYF.

V and J are TRBV5-1 and TRBJ2-1; 8 bases are a match to TRBD2. Losses at the gene ends were 0 bases for V and 9 bases for J; bases not matched to a gene: 8. The length of the CDR3 is 15 residues. Germline V lookup: CDR1 SGHRS, CDR2 YFSETQ. The CDR3 loop is CASSLAVGGAGEQFF. CDR3 sequence (DNA): TGCGCCAGCAGCTTGGCCGTCGGGGGGGCAGGTGAGCAGTTCTTC.

The V call is TRBV29-1, the J call TRBJ2-5; D might be TRBD1 (5 bases). Trimming left V 4 bases short and J 4 bases short, with 16 bases between. CDR1 SQVTM and CDR2 ANQGSEA come from the germline V gene. The length of the CDR3 is 14 residues. CDR3 loop: CSVGSGMVIETQYF. CDR3 DNA: TGCAGCGTTGGATCAGGGATGGTGATAGAGACCCAGTACTTC.

V is TRBV29-1 and J is TRBJ1-1; 7 positions match TRBD1. The V and J ends lost 6 bases and 5 bases, in that order; junction bases with no gene match: 6. Germline V gene sequence: CDR1 SQVTM, CDR2 ANQGSEA. This CDR3 is built from 12 residues. This chain's CDR3 is CSVAAGGTEAFF. DNA of the CDR3: TGCAGCGTGGCTGCAGGGGGGACTGAAGCTTTCTTT.

This clonotype was detected only a few times. In DNA form, the CDR3 reads TGTGCCAGCAGTGGTGCTAGCGGGAGTGAGCAGTTCTTC. Translating it yields CASSGASGSEQFF. The J gene is TRBJ2-1, the V gene TRBV2; 10 positions match TRBD2. From germline, CDR1 is SNHLY and CDR2 FYNNEI. Trimming took 4 bases from V and 9 from J; bases not matched to a gene: 3. The CDR3 sequence is 13 residues long.

In this sample, this clonotype turned up a few times. The V and J genes are TRBV10-3 and TRBJ1-2; D gene unclear. Trimming cost V 5 bases and J 4 bases, with 8 bases left between them. This CDR3 comprises 12 residues. From germline, CDR1 is ENHRY and CDR2 SYGVKD. The CDR3 DNA sequence: TGTGCCATCAGTCCTGACCGCTATGGCTACACCTTC. Translating gives CAISPDRYGYTF.